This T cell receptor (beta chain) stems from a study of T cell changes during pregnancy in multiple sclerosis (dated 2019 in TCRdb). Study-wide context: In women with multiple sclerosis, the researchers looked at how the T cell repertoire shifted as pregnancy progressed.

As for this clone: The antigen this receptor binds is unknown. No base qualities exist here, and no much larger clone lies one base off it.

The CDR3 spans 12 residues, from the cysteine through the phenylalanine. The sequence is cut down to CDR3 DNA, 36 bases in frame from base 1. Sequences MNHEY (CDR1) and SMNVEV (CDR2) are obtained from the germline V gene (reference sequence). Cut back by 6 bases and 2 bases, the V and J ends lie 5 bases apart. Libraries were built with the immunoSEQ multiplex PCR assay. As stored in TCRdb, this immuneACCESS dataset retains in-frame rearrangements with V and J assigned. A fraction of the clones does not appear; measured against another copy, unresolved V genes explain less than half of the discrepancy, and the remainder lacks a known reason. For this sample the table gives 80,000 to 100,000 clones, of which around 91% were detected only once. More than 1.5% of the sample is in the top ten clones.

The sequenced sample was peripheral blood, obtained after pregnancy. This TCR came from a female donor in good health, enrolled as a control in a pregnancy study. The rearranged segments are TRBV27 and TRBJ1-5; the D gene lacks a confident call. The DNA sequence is TGTGCCAGCAGGAGGGGCAATCAGCCCCAGCATTTT. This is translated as CASRRGNQPQHF.